The T cell receptor (beta chain) described here comes from a study of T-cell memory formation after mild COVID-19. Employing constant-segment primers, 5'RACE generated TCR alpha and TCR beta cDNA libraries bearing sample barcodes and UMIs. TCRdb re-called the 5' RACE reads with MiXCR, one entry per CDR3 protein. Among 400,000 or so distinct CDR3 sequences listed, approximately 20% were seen once. This clonotype was observed a handful of times. Its antigen is still unknown. General study results and limits: Certain responding clones were present in pre-infection memory, suggesting participation of cross-reactive memory.

Germline assignment: CDR1 SGHRS and CDR2 YFSETQ. V was shortened by 4 bases and J by 5 bases, with 9 bases between the two germline ends. The CDR3 runs 13 residues. The sequencing input was PBMCs or a T cell subset sorted from them (not recorded which). This TCR came from an adult woman who had mild COVID-19 (a few samples of this study predate the infection). Cell type and time point are not known. The chain uses TRBV5-1 and TRBJ2-2; D is unresolved. The CDR3 spells CASSARRTGELFF. The CDR3 bases are TGCGCCAGCAGCGCGCGACGTACCGGGGAGCTGTTTTTT. Full variable domain (missing parts from reference TRBV5-1 and TRBJ2-2): KAGVTQTPRYLIKTRGQQVTLSCSPISGHRSVSWYQQTPGQGLQFLFEYFSETQRNKGNFPGRFSGRQFSNSRSEMNVSTLELGDSALYLCASSARRTGELFFGEGSRLTVL.